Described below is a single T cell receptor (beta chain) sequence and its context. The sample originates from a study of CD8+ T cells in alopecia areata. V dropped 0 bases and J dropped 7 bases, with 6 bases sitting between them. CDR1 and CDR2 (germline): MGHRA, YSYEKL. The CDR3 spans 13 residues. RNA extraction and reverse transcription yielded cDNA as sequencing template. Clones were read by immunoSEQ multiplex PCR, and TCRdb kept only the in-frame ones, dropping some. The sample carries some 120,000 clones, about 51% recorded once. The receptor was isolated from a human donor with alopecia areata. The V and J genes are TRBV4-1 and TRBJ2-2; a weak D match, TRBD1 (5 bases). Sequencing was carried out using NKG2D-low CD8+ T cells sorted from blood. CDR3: CASSQEGHGELFF. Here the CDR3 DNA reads TGCGCCAGCAGCCAAGAGGGGCACGGGGAGCTGTTTTTT.